Listed here are 7 T cell receptor beta chains from one sample, sequenced in a study of control samples from healthy donors and cancer patients. Here immunoSEQ multiplex PCR was the method, and the copy in TCRdb shows in-frame clones only, minus some. The sample records some 150,000 clones, about 89% being singletons. Material for sequencing was blood. The source of these receptors is a man aged 18 to 29 in good health.

This clone appeared once. The gene calls are TRBV7-9 and TRBJ1-5, with D possibly being TRBD1 (6 bases). The CDR3 runs 16 residues. CDR1 SEHNR and CDR2 FQNEAQ come from the germline V gene (reference sequence). Deletions cut 4 bases from V and 3 bases from J, with 16 bases between. CDR3 DNA sequence: TGTGCCAGCAGCTCCAGCGCTAGGGACAACAATCAGCCCCAGCATTTT. It specifies CASSSSARDNNQPQHF.

The rearrangement uses TRBV19 and TRBJ1-6; 7 bases are shared with TRBD1. The ends lost 5 bases at V and 7 bases at J; junction bases unmatched: 5. The CDR3 loop spans 14 amino acids. In germline, CDR1 is LNHDA, CDR2 SQIVND (reference sequence). The CDR3 region is CASSAGQLNSPLHF. Here the CDR3 DNA reads TGTGCCAGTAGTGCGGGACAGTTAAATTCACCCCTCCACTTT.

This clone appeared a single time. This chain links TRBV11-3 with TRBJ1-6, with no clear D. The length of the CDR3 is 16 residues. Trimming removed 5 bases at V and 7 bases at J, with 18 bases between. Germline assignment: CDR1 SGHNT and CDR2 YENEEA. The CDR3 DNA reads TGTGCCAGCAGCCCGCAGCGGGAAGGATGGAATTCACCCCTCCACTTT. Translation gives CASSPQREGWNSPLHF.

V and J are TRBV5-4 and TRBJ2-3; D perhaps matches TRBD1 (6 bases). Germline CDR1 SGHNT, CDR2 YYREEE (reference sequence). The CDR3 is 15 residues long. Trimming took 4 bases from V and 4 from J, leaving 16 bases between them. The CDR3 is CASSQDGGGSDTQYF. The CDR3, as DNA: TGTGCCAGCAGCCAGGATGGGGGCGGCTCAGATACGCAGTATTTT. Using reference TRBV5-4 and TRBJ2-3 for the parts outside the CDR3, the full variable domain is ETGVTQSPTHLIKTRGQQVTLRCSSQSGHNTVSWYQQALGQGPQFIFQYYREEENGRGNFPPRFSGLQFPNYSSELNVNALELDDSALYLCASSQDGGGSDTQYFGPGTRLTVL.

This clone occurred once. J is TRBJ2-1 and V is TRBV11-2; tentative D call: TRBD1 (6 bases). CDR1 and CDR2 from the germline V gene are SGHAT and FQNNGV. The CDR3 covers 16 residues. Between the trimmed V and J ends, which lost 4 bases and 0 bases, there was a span of 13 bases. The CDR3 sequence is CASSSYGGPSYNEQFF. DNA for the CDR3: TGTGCCAGCAGCTCCTATGGGGGCCCCTCCTACAATGAGCAGTTCTTC.

This sequence joins TRBV5-6 and TRBJ2-7; unclear D gene. CDR1 is SGHDT and CDR2 is YYEEEE in the germline V gene. Trimming shortened V by 6 bases and J by 3 bases, and 10 bases separated the two germline ends. The CDR3 totals 12 residues. The CDR3 DNA reads TGTGCCAGCACCGTCGGAGACTACGAGCAGTACTTC. This translates into CASTVGDYEQYF.

This clone appeared once. The chain is built from TRBV4-2 and TRBJ1-4, with 7 bases matching TRBD1. Germline loops: CDR1 LGHNA, CDR2 YNFKEQ. The V gene end was trimmed by 3 bases and the J gene end by 8 bases; junction bases not matched to a gene: 6. This CDR3 comprises 14 residues. The CDR3 protein is CASSQAGTEEKLFF. The DNA of the CDR3 is TGTGCCAGCAGCCAGGCCGGGACAGAAGAAAAACTGTTTTTT.